This T cell receptor (beta chain) was identified during a study of T cells in Graves' hyperthyroidism and ophthalmopathy. In its sample, this clonotype was seen many times. There were TCR beta CDR3 regions amplified from RNA transcripts. TCR CDR3 regions were first amplified by RT-PCR with HTBI primers. TCRdb passed the multiplex PCR reads through MiXCR, listing each CDR3 protein once. The sample includes approximately 510,000 distinct CDR3 sequences, 20% to 25% of them seen just once. This clonotype was obtained from a man aged 18-30 years with Graves' hyperthyroidism. Sequencing input: blood.

This CDR3 reads CSVDDSFGYTF. The CDR3 DNA reads TGCAGCGTTGATGACAGCTTTGGCTACACCTTC. The chain combines TRBV29-1 with TRBJ1-2; tentative D call: TRBD1 (5 bases). Trimming pared 3 bases from V and 7 bases from J, leaving 9 bases between. CDR3 length: 11 residues. CDR1 SQVTM and CDR2 ANQGSEA come from the germline V gene.